This T cell receptor beta chain is from a study of T cell changes during pregnancy in multiple sclerosis (dated by TCRdb to between 2018 and 2021). Background for the entire study: Changes in the T cell repertoire over the course of pregnancy were examined in this study in women with multiple sclerosis.

Of note for this clone: What antigen it recognizes has not been identified. Base qualities are not recorded, but no much larger clone differs from it by a single base.

V ends up 6 bases short and J 8 bases short, with an unmatched junction base count of 8. In the germline V gene, CDR1 corresponds to MDHEN and CDR2 to SYDVKM. Counted from cysteine to phenylalanine, this CDR3 has 13 amino acids. Only CDR3 DNA remains: 39 bases, in frame from the first base. The protocol used for the library was the immunoSEQ multiplex PCR assay. The immuneACCESS repertoire file appears here via TCRdb, limited to in-frame rearrangements. These files lack a portion of the clones; in checked studies, under half of the deficit traces to unresolved V genes, and the cause of the others is not known. In this sample the table shows under 50,000 clones, roughly nine tenths of which occur a single time. Approximately 1.2% of the sample comes from the top ten.

This clonotype was obtained from a female donor with multiple sclerosis, enrolled in a pregnancy study. The sample consisted of CD4+ T cells from peripheral blood mononuclear cells, taken after pregnancy. The sequence joins TRBV28 to TRBJ1-1, with TRBD1 matching 8 junction bases. At the DNA level, the sequence is TGTGCCAGCAGGTCCCCAGGGGGCAGGGAAGCTTTCTTT. Its translation is CASRSPGGREAFF. The reference TRBV28 and TRBJ1-1 proteins fill in what lies around the CDR3, so the full variable domain reads DVKVTQSSRYLVKRTGEKVFLECVQDMDHENMFWYRQDPGLGLRLIYFSYDVKMKEKGDIPEGYSVSREKKERFSLILESASTNQTSMYLCASRSPGGREAFFGQGTRLTVV.